The 5 T cell receptor beta chains below were found in one sample sequenced in a study of post-analysis software for immune sequencing data. General study results and limits: Relative to controls, patients had five TRBV segments at higher frequency, with TRBV5-6, TRBV5-1 and TRBV20-1 among these.

Libraries were made from TCR beta cDNA, and they carried unique molecular identifiers. Each CDR3 protein gets one entry after TCRdb re-called the PCR reads with MiXCR. Of roughly 800,000 distinct CDR3 sequences detected, approximately 44% appear once; the ten largest clones hold just under 5%. Their specific antigens are unknown. Sequencing used blood. The receptors come from a girl between 10 and 17 years old with multiple sclerosis.

This clonotype was counted a single time. This sequence joins TRBV6-2 or TRBV6-3 and TRBJ2-1; D is unclear. Germline V gives CDR1 MNHEY, CDR2 SVGEGT. The V gene lost 0 bases and the J gene lost 0 bases, with 18 bases spanning the gap. The CDR3 totals 19 residues. CDR3 amino acids: CASSYSRYEAANSYNEQFF. The CDR3 bases are TGTGCCAGCAGTTACTCGAGGTACGAGGCAGCAAACTCCTACAATGAGCAGTTCTTC.

CDR3 region: CASSQSSRSGEKLFF. The CDR3 nucleotides are TGTGCCAGCAGCCAATCTAGTCGGTCGGGTGAAAAACTGTTTTTT. This chain uses TRBV4-2 with TRBJ1-4; D is undetermined. The CDR3 is made up of 15 amino acids. The V gene's germline CDR1 is LGHNA and CDR2 YNFKEQ. V lost 2 bases to trimming and J lost 7 bases, with 14 bases between them.

The V and J genes are TRBV20-1 and TRBJ2-1; perhaps D is TRBD1 or TRBD2 (6 bases each). The length of the CDR3 is 15 residues. V was clipped by 6 bases and J by 4 bases, with 19 bases between them. Germline CDR1 DFQATT, CDR2 SNEGSKA (reference sequence). CDR3 nucleotides: TGCAGTGCCCGGCGGTCCGGGGGCGCTTACAATGAGCAGTTCTTC. Residues: CSARRSGGAYNEQFF.

This clonotype was seen once. The gene calls are TRBV20-1 and TRBJ1-2; D is uncertain. This CDR3 contains 13 residues. The germline CDR1 and CDR2 sequences are DFQATT and SNEGSKA (reference sequence). V was cut by 1 base and J by 0 bases, with 6 bases left in between. The CDR3 spells CSARGSPNYGYTF. The CDR3 bases are TGCAGTGCTAGAGGCTCTCCTAACTATGGCTACACCTTC.

The chain's CDR3 is CASRPGLAGIGEQFF. The CDR3, as DNA: TGTGCCAGCAGACCCGGACTAGCGGGAATAGGTGAGCAGTTCTTC. V is TRBV12-3 or TRBV12-4 and J is TRBJ2-1; TRBD2 matches 12 bases. V shed 6 bases and J 9 bases; nucleotides not matched to a gene: 9. The CDR3 runs to 15 residues.